The rows below give T cell receptor beta chains drawn from one sample of a study of beta chain features in type 1 diabetes. Clones were read by immunoSEQ multiplex PCR, and TCRdb kept only the in-frame ones, dropping some. The data contain just over 600,000 clones, 15% of them seen just once; the ten biggest clones take up about 0.087%. Sequenced sample: naive CD4+ T cells from blood. The source of these receptors is a man aged 18 to 30 in good health. Each CDR3 is given with its conserved first and last residue. A D gene is named only where the DNA matches it firmly. Some rows have no size entry. The others give once, few or many, or a class for an expanded clone.

v_call,d_call,clone_size,j_call,cdr3_nt,cdr3_aa
TRBV7-9,.,.,TRBJ1-5,TGTGCCAGCAGCTTATCCGGGCGAGGCAATCAGCCCCAGCATTTT,CASSLSGRGNQPQHF
TRBV7-9,.,few,TRBJ1-4,TGTGCCAGCAGCTTTTATGCAACTAATGAAAAACTGTTTTTT,CASSFYATNEKLFF
TRBV6-5,.,.,TRBJ1-5,TGTGCCAGCAGGCCCGACATTAGCAATCAGCCCCAGCATTTT,CASRPDISNQPQHF
TRBV15,TRBD1,.,TRBJ1-5,TGTGCCACCAGCAGAAACCGGGACAGGGGACCGTATAGCAATCAGCCCCAGCATTTT,CATSRNRDRGPYSNQPQHF
TRBV7-9,TRBD1,.,TRBJ2-5,TGTGCCAGCAGCCAACAACGGGACAGGGCAAGGGAGACCCAGTACTTC,CASSQQRDRARETQYF
TRBV7-2,TRBD2,.,TRBJ2-3,TGTGCCAGCAGCCCCCGGGACTACCTCAGCACAGATACGCAGTATTTT,CASSPRDYLSTDTQYF
TRBV4-3,.,few,TRBJ2-6,TGCGCCAGCAGCCAAGCGGACTCTGGGGCCAACGTCCTGACTTTC,CASSQADSGANVLTF
TRBV9,.,.,TRBJ1-3,TGTGCCAGCAGCGTCGAAGGAAGGAACACCATATATTTT,CASSVEGRNTIYF
TRBV7-2,.,.,TRBJ2-1,TGTGCCAGCAGCTCTTATCAAGAGCAGTTCTTC,CASSSYQEQFF
TRBV25-1,.,.,TRBJ1-2,TGTGCCAGCAGTGAAAGACGAGGATATGGCTACACCTTC,CASSERRGYGYTF
TRBV7-2,TRBD2,.,TRBJ2-3,TGTGCCAGCAACTCCCCGCAGCGGGGAGGGGATACGCAGTATTTT,CASNSPQRGGDTQYF
TRBV2,TRBD1,.,TRBJ1-1,TGTGCCAGCCGGCCGGACAGGGTACGCACTGAAGCTTTCTTT,CASRPDRVRTEAFF
TRBV9,.,.,TRBJ2-1,TGTGCCAGCAGCGTAGTCGGGAGTAGCAATGAGCAGTTCTTC,CASSVVGSSNEQFF
TRBV2,.,few,TRBJ1-1,TGTGCCAGCAGTTTAGAGATGGACAGCTTCACTGAAGCTTTCTTT,CASSLEMDSFTEAFF
TRBV27,.,few,TRBJ2-3,TGTGCCAGCAGTTCAGGGGGCACAGATACGCAGTATTTT,CASSSGGTDTQYF
TRBV30,.,few,TRBJ2-7,TGTGCCTGGAAGAGGGGGTTCGAGCGCGAGCAGTACTTC,CAWKRGFEREQYF
TRBV4-3,TRBD1,.,TRBJ2-2,TGCGCCAGCAGCCAAGATACAGGACAGGGCGCTGGGCCCGGGGAGCTGTTTTTT,CASSQDTGQGAGPGELFF
TRBV6-5,.,few,TRBJ2-7,TGTGCCAGCAGTTTGGACAGATACGAGCAGTACTTC,CASSLDRYEQYF
TRBV28,TRBD1,few,TRBJ2-2,TGTGCCAGCAGGGGACAGGTTTTCACCGGGGAGCTGTTTTTT,CASRGQVFTGELFF
TRBV13,.,.,TRBJ2-1,TGTGCCAGCAGCTTGAGAAGAGTTGGAATGGGCTATGAGCAGTTCTTC,CASSLRRVGMGYEQFF
TRBV30,.,.,TRBJ1-3,TGTGCCTGGACAGTAGGGGGTACAGGGATAGGCACCATATATTTT,CAWTVGGTGIGTIYF
TRBV10-3,.,.,TRBJ1-2,TGTGCCATCAGTGAAGGCAGGAGTAACTATGGCTACACCTTC,CAISEGRSNYGYTF
TRBV9,.,few,TRBJ1-2,TGTGCCAGCAGCTCCCAGATAGGGAGGGGACTACAGGATGACTGCACCTTC,CASSSQIGRGLQDDCTF
TRBV2,TRBD1,.,TRBJ2-5,TGTGCCAGCACCGCAGACAGGGGTCTAAGGACCCAGTACTTC,CASTADRGLRTQYF
TRBV27,TRBD1,.,TRBJ2-7,TGTGCCAGCAGTTTGGTTGGAGGGACAGGGGAAAACGAGCAGTACTTC,CASSLVGGTGENEQYF
TRBV20-1,.,few,TRBJ2-1,TGCAGTGCCTATACCTACAATGAGCAGTTCTTC,CSAYTYNEQFF
TRBV11-1,TRBD2,.,TRBJ2-7,TGTGCCAGCAGCCGCCGGGGGGGAAACTCCTACGAGCAGTACTTC,CASSRRGGNSYEQYF
TRBV28,.,.,TRBJ1-2,TGTGCCAGCACCACAGAGAACTATGGCTACACCTTC,CASTTENYGYTF
TRBV5-4,TRBD2,few,TRBJ2-3,TGTGCCAGCAGCAAACCGGGACTAGCGACCAGAGATACGCAGTATTTT,CASSKPGLATRDTQYF
TRBV7-9,TRBD1,few,TRBJ1-1,TGTGCCAGCAGCCGCGGGACAGGAAACACTGAAGCTTTCTTT,CASSRGTGNTEAFF
TRBV19,.,few,TRBJ2-1,TGTGCCACCGGGACCGTGAGAAAGTTCTTC,CATGTVRKFF
TRBV7-9,.,.,TRBJ1-1,TGTGCCAGCAGCTTCCAGGGGCGGGTCACTGAAGCTTTCTTT,CASSFQGRVTEAFF
TRBV6-5,.,few,TRBJ1-2,TGTGCCAGCAGTTACTCGGCGGTTGACTATGGCTACACCTTC,CASSYSAVDYGYTF
TRBV5-5,TRBD1,.,TRBJ2-7,TGTGCCAGCAGCTTGGCCAGGGGGCTCGAGCAGTACTTC,CASSLARGLEQYF
TRBV7-2,TRBD2,.,TRBJ2-1,TGTGCCAGCAGCTCGAGGGGCCTAGCGGGCGTCCAGTTCTTC,CASSSRGLAGVQFF
TRBV5-1,.,few,TRBJ2-5,TGCGCCAGCAGCTTGGCTAGTCGGGAGACCCAGTACTTC,CASSLASRETQYF
TRBV5-1,TRBD2,few,TRBJ2-7,TGCGCCAGCAGTCTAGCGGGGGCCTCCTACGAGCAGTACTTC,CASSLAGASYEQYF
TRBV23-1,.,.,TRBJ2-1,TGCGCCAGCAGAACAACAGGGCCGGACTCCTACAATGAGCAGTTCTTC,CASRTTGPDSYNEQFF
TRBV7-2,.,.,TRBJ1-4,TGTGCCAGCAGCTTTGGGGGCAGTGAAAAACTGTTTTTT,CASSFGGSEKLFF
TRBV2,.,.,TRBJ1-5,TGTGCCAGCAGTGAACAGGGCACTCAGCCCCAGCATTTT,CASSEQGTQPQHF
TRBV25-1,.,few,TRBJ2-7,TGTGCCAGCAGTGAATGGGGCTACGAGCAGTACTTC,CASSEWGYEQYF
TRBV4-2,TRBD2,once,TRBJ2-2,TGTGCCAGCAGCCCCCTAGCGGGAGTAAGCACCGGGGAGCTGTTTTTT,CASSPLAGVSTGELFF
TRBV20-1,.,few,TRBJ1-6,TGCAGTGCTAGCCTGGCATCACCCCTCCACTTT,CSASLASPLHF
TRBV7-2,.,.,TRBJ2-5,TGTGCCAGCAGCTTAGAAAGGAAAGAGACCCAGTACTTC,CASSLERKETQYF
TRBV4-3,.,.,TRBJ1-1,TGCGCCAGCAGCCAAGAGTTCCCGAACACTGAAGCTTTCTTT,CASSQEFPNTEAFF
TRBV10-3,TRBD1,.,TRBJ1-2,TGTGCCATCAGTGAGGACAGGGTCTATGGCTACACCTTC,CAISEDRVYGYTF
TRBV9,.,few,TRBJ1-3,TGTGCCAGCAGCGGGTCTCAACAGGCCTTCTCTGGAAACACCATATATTTT,CASSGSQQAFSGNTIYF
TRBV7-2,TRBD1,.,TRBJ1-4,TGTGCCAGCAGCTTTGACAGGGGGAACGAAAAACTGTTTTTT,CASSFDRGNEKLFF
TRBV7-2,.,.,TRBJ2-5,TGTGCCAGCAGCATATCTACCAAAGAAGAGACCCAGTACTTC,CASSISTKEETQYF
TRBV5-6,.,few,TRBJ2-1,TGTGCCAGCAGCCCCGATCCGACCAACAATGAGCAGTTCTTC,CASSPDPTNNEQFF
TRBV9,.,few,TRBJ2-7,TGTGCCAGCAGCCCAGGGAACCCCCTCGACTACGAGCAGTACTTC,CASSPGNPLDYEQYF